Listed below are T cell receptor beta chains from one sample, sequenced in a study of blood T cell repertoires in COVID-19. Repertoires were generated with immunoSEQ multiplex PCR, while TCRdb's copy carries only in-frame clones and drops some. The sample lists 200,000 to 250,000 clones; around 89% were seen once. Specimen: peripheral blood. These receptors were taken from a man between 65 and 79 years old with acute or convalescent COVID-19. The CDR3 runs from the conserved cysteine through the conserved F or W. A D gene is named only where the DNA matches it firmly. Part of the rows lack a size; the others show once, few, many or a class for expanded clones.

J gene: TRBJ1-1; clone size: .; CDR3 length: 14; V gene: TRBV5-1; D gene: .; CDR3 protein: CASSLGARNTEAFF; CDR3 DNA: TGCGCCAGCAGCCTGGGGGCGAGGAACACTGAAGCTTTCTTT
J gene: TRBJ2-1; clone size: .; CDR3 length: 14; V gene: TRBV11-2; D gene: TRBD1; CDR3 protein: CASSFGRQGAEQFF; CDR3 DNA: TGTGCCAGCAGCTTTGGACGACAGGGGGCTGAGCAGTTCTTC
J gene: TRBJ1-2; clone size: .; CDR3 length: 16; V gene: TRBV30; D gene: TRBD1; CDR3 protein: CAWSDFRTGANYGYTF; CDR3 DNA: TGTGCCTGGAGTGACTTCCGTACAGGGGCTAACTATGGCTACACCTTC
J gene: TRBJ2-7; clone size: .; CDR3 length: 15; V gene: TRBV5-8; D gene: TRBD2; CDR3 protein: CASSLYSGREDEQYF; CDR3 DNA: TGTGCCAGCAGCTTGTATAGCGGGAGAGAGGACGAGCAGTACTTC
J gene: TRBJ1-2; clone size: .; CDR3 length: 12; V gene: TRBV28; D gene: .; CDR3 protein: CATKFAWSEGTF; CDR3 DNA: TGTGCCACCAAGTTTGCCTGGTCGGAGGGGACCTTC
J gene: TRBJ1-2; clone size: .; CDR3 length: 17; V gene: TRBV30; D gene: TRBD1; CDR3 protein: CAWGGPGQGVFGYGYTF; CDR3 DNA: TGTGCCTGGGGCGGACCGGGACAGGGTGTGTTTGGCTATGGCTACACCTTC
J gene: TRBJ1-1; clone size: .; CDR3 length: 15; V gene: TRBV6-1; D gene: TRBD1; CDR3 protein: CASRETGAMNTEAFF; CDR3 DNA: TGTGCCAGCAGAGAAACAGGGGCCATGAACACTGAAGCTTTCTTT
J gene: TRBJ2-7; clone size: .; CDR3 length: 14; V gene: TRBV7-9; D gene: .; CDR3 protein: CASSLGQVPYEQYF; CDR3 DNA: TGTGCCAGCAGCTTAGGACAGGTACCGTACGAGCAGTACTTC
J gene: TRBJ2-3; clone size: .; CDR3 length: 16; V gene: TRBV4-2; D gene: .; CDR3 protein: CASSQDRDTGTDTQYF; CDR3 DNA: TGTGCCAGCAGCCAGGACCGGGACACAGGCACAGATACGCAGTATTTT
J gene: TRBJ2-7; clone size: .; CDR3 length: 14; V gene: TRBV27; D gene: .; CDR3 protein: CASSSSGDTYEQYF; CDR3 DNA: TGTGCCAGCAGTTCGAGCGGAGACACCTACGAGCAGTACTTC
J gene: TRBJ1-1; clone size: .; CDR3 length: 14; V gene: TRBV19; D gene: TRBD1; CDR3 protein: CASSTGQSNTEAFF; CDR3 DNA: TGTGCCAGTAGTACGGGACAGTCGAACACTGAAGCTTTCTTT
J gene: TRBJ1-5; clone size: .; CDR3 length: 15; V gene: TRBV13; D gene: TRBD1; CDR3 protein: CASSSGTGGNQPQHF; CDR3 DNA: TGTGCCAGCAGCTCGGGGACAGGAGGCAATCAGCCCCAGCATTTT
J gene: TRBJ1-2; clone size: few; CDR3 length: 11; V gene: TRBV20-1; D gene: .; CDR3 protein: CSARSGYGYTF; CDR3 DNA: TGCAGTGCTAGGTCGGGTTATGGCTACACCTTC
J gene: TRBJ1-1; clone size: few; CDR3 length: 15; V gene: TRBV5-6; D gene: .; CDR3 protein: CASSVYDRENTEAFF; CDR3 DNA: TGTGCCAGCAGCGTGTATGACAGAGAGAACACTGAAGCTTTCTTT
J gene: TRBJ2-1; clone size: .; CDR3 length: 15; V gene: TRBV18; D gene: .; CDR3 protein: CASSLSTGTYNEQFF; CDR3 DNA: TGTGCCAGCTCCCTTTCCACGGGAACCTACAATGAGCAGTTCTTC
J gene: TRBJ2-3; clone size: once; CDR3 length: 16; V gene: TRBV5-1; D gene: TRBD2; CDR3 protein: CASSGGLAGVPDTQYF; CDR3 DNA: TGCGCCAGCAGCGGCGGACTAGCGGGAGTTCCAGATACGCAGTATTTT
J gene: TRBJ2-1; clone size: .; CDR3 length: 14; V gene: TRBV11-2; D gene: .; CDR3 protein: CASSPRQSYNEQFF; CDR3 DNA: TGTGCCAGCAGCCCACGACAGTCCTACAATGAGCAGTTCTTC
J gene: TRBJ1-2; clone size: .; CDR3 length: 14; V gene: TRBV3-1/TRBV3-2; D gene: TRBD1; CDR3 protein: CASSPADRVHGYTF; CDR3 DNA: TGTGCCAGCAGCCCAGCCGACAGGGTCCATGGCTACACCTTC
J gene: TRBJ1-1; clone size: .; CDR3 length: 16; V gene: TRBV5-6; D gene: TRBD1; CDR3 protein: CASSLAGGQTNTEAFF; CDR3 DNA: TGTGCCAGCAGCTTGGCCGGGGGACAGACGAACACTGAAGCTTTCTTT
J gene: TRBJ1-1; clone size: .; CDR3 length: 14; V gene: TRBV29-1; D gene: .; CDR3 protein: CSSTRQTMNTEAFF; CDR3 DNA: TGCAGCTCAACTCGACAAACCATGAACACTGAAGCTTTCTTT
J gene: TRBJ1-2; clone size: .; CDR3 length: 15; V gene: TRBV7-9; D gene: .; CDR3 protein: CASSSVDSPNYGYTF; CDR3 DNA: TGTGCCAGCAGCTCCGTCGACAGCCCTAACTATGGCTACACCTTC
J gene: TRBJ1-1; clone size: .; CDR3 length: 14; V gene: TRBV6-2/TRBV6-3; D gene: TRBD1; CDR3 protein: CASSRDRGPTEAFF; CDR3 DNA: TGTGCCAGCAGTCGGGACAGGGGGCCCACTGAAGCTTTCTTT
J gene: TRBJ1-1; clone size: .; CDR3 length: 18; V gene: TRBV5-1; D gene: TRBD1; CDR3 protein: CASSPRPGTGPGHTEAFF; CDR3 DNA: TGCGCCAGCAGCCCCCGTCCCGGGACAGGGCCGGGACACACTGAAGCTTTCTTT
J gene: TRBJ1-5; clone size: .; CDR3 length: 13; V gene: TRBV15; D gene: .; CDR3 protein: CATSRTGREPQHF; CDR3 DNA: TGTGCCACCAGCAGGACAGGAAGGGAGCCCCAGCATTTT
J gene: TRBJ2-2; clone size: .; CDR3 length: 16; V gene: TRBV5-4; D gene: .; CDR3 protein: CASSPNVGGRTGELFF; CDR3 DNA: TGTGCCAGCAGCCCCAACGTGGGAGGTCGCACCGGGGAGCTGTTTTTT
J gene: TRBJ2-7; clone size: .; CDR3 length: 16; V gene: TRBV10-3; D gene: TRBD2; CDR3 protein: CAISDVLAGGQGEQYF; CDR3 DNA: TGTGCCATCAGTGATGTGCTAGCGGGAGGGCAGGGCGAGCAGTACTTC
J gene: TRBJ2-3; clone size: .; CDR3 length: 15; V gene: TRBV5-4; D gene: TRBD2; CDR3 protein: CASSLAGGRGDTQYF; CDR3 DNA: TGTGCCAGCAGCCTAGCGGGAGGGCGCGGAGATACGCAGTATTTT
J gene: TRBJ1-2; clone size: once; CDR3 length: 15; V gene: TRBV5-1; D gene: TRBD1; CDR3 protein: CASSLATKGAVGYTF; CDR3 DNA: TGCGCCAGCAGCTTGGCCACGAAGGGGGCGGTTGGCTACACCTTC
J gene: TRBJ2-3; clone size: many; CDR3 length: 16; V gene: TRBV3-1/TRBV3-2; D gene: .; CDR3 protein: CASSQWDFSSTDTQYF; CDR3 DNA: TGTGCCAGCAGCCAATGGGACTTCTCTAGCACAGATACGCAGTATTTT
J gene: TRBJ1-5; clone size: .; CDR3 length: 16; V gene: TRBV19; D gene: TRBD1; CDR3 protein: CASSLQGGGGNQPQHF; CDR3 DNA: TGTGCCAGTAGTCTTCAGGGGGGTGGAGGCAATCAGCCCCAGCATTTT
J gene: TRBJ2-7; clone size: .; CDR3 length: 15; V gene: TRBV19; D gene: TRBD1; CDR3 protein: CASSISAQGLYEQYF; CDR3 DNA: TGTGCCAGTAGTATTAGTGCACAGGGGCTCTACGAGCAGTACTTC
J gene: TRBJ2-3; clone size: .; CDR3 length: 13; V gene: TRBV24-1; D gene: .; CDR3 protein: CATSWGATDTQYF; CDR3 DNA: TGTGCCACCAGTTGGGGAGCGACAGATACGCAGTATTTT
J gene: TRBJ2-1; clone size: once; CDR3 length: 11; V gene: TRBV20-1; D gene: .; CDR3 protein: CSGGSSNEQFF; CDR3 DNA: TGCAGTGGAGGATCGTCCAATGAGCAGTTCTTC